The next 30 T cell receptor beta chains were all read from a single sample in a study of OX40 agonist ivuxolimab in advanced cancers. Sequencing used immunoSEQ multiplex PCR; TCRdb keeps in-frame clones, though not all of them. The sample records 76,000 or so clones, 85% being singletons. Sequenced material: CD4+ or CD8+ T cells sorted from blood, taken in a trial of the OX40 agonist ivuxolimab. These receptors all stem from an adult with an advanced solid tumor such as melanoma, head and neck, liver or kidney cancer.

V gene TRBV7-3 combines with J gene TRBJ1-2; D is unresolved. From germline, CDR1 is SGHTA and CDR2 FQGTGA. CDR3 length equals 14 residues. V was cut by 6 bases and J by 3 bases, with 14 bases left in between. CDR3 DNA sequence: TGTGCCAGCAGTCCCGGCGGGTCGGACTATGGCTACACCTTC. Protein: CASSPGGSDYGYTF.

The chain employs TRBV14 and TRBJ1-3; 8 bases match TRBD1. The J segment lost 3 bases and the V segment lost 4 bases, leaving 20 bases of the junction unmatched. The V gene's germline CDR1 is SGHDN and CDR2 FVKESK. This CDR3 is built from 20 residues. The chain's CDR3 is CASSPLGRGGQGIFGNTIYF. The CDR3 DNA reads TGTGCCAGCAGCCCACTCGGAAGGGGTGGACAGGGTATCTTTGGAAACACCATATATTTT.

The chain combines TRBV14 with TRBJ2-1; D gene ambiguous. The CDR3 runs 15 residues. V was cut by 5 bases and J by 2 bases, with 13 bases left in between. Germline CDR1 is SGHDN and CDR2 is FVKESK. The CDR3 is CASSILAWAYNEQFF. CDR3 DNA: TGTGCCAGCAGCATACTGGCCTGGGCCTACAATGAGCAGTTCTTC.

The chain joins TRBV12-5 to TRBJ1-4, with 7 bases lining up with TRBD1. CDR3 size: 14 residues. The ends lost 6 bases at V and 3 bases at J; junction bases unmatched: 4. The V gene's germline CDR1 is LGHNT and CDR2 FRNRAP. CDR3 loop: CASGPGQSNEKLFF. In nucleotides, the CDR3 is TGTGCTAGTGGCCCGGGACAGTCTAATGAAAAACTGTTTTTT.

The chain links TRBV5-4 to TRBJ2-3; D possibly corresponds to TRBD2 (6 bases). This CDR3 is 14 amino acids long. The ends were cut back, 2 bases at V and 8 bases at J, with 15 bases in the middle. Per the germline V gene, CDR1 is SGHNT and CDR2 is YYREEE (reference sequence). The DNA of the CDR3 is TGTGCCAGCAGCTTAACGGGAGAGCTCGGTACGCAGTATTTT. Amino acids: CASSLTGELGTQYF.

This sequence joins TRBV6-6 and TRBJ2-5; the match to TRBD2 covers 9 bases. The V segment lost 6 bases and the J segment 1 base; nucleotides outside the gene matches: 3. CDR1 is MNHNY and CDR2 is SVGAGI in the germline V gene (reference sequence). This CDR3 contains 14 residues. CDR3 coding DNA: TGTGCCAGCAGCAGGACTAGCGCCCAAGAGACCCAGTACTTC. Amino acids: CASSRTSAQETQYF.

This clone has just one count. The J gene is TRBJ2-5, the V gene TRBV5-1; 8 positions agree with TRBD2. The DNA end is a closer match to TRBJ2-7, so the J assignment may be wrong. Germline V gene lookup returns CDR1 SGHRS and CDR2 YFSETQ. The CDR3 loop spans 16 amino acids. CDR3 protein: CASSSLASGPSYEQYF. The DNA for the CDR3 is TGCGCCAGCAGCTCTCTCGCTAGCGGGCCCTCCTACGAGCAGTACTTC.

V gene TRBV7-9 combines with J gene TRBJ2-1; D possibly matches TRBD1 or TRBD2 (5 bases each). Trimming removed 7 bases from V and 1 base from J, with 11 bases in between. Per germline, CDR1 SEHNR and CDR2 FQNEAQ (reference sequence). There are 14 residues in the CDR3. The CDR3 bases are TGTGCCAGCAACCGGGACCCTTCCTACAATGAGCAGTTCTTC. Its protein product is CASNRDPSYNEQFF.

This rearrangement joins TRBV7-2 to TRBJ2-5; D may be TRBD1 (6 bases). V was cut by 1 base and J by 5 bases, with 17 bases left in between. The germline CDR1 and CDR2 sequences are SGHTA and FQGNSA. The length of the CDR3 is 16 residues. CDR3 loop: CASSLGGSGVGETQYF. The CDR3 nucleotides read TGTGCCAGCAGCTTAGGGGGTTCAGGGGTCGGGGAGACCCAGTACTTC.

With regard to this clone: Additional DNA sequences in this sample encode the identical CDR3. This chain joins TRBV7-2 and TRBJ1-3; D not certain. V was shortened by 1 base and J by 2 bases, with 6 bases between the two germline ends. The CDR3 is 14 residues long. Germline loops: CDR1 SGHTA, CDR2 FQGNSA. The CDR3 nucleotides read TGTGCCAGCAGCTTAGGAGGCACTGGAAACACCATATATTTT. It is translated as CASSLGGTGNTIYF.

The genes are TRBV19 and TRBJ2-1, with a tentative D call TRBD2 (5 bases). The CDR3 loop spans 14 amino acids. V lost 8 bases and J lost 7, with 18 bases in between. CDR1 LNHDA and CDR2 SQIVND come from the germline V gene (reference sequence). The CDR3 DNA is TGTGCCAGTCGGACTCAGCATCTCTTGAATGAGCAGTTCTTC. Its protein product is CASRTQHLLNEQFF.

The chain is built from TRBV11-1 and TRBJ2-5; 8 bases match TRBD1. V lost 5 bases, J lost 2 bases, and 7 bases stayed unmatched. This CDR3 comprises 15 residues. CDR1 and CDR2 from the germline V gene are SGHAT and FQDESV (reference sequence). Written as DNA, the CDR3 is TGTGCCAGCAGCCATTCGGGACAGGTTCAAGAGACCCAGTACTTC. Its protein is CASSHSGQVQETQYF.

V is TRBV5-6 and J is TRBJ2-1; D gene ambiguous. From germline, CDR1 is SGHDT and CDR2 YYEEEE. This CDR3 contains 15 residues. Trimming removed 5 bases at V and 6 bases at J, with 18 bases between. The CDR3 nucleotides read TGTGCCAGCAGTCAGGACGGCTGGATCGGCAATGAGCAGTTCTTC. It specifies CASSQDGWIGNEQFF.

The J gene is TRBJ2-3, the V gene TRBV18, with D possibly TRBD1 on 6 matching bases. Germline V gene sequence: CDR1 KGHSH, CDR2 LQKENI. With 3 bases removed from V and 0 bases from J, the gap between germline ends came to 13 bases. The CDR3 loop spans 16 amino acids. DNA for the CDR3: TGTGCCAGCTCACCCCTGGGCCAGGGGAGCACAGATACGCAGTATTTT. Translated: CASSPLGQGSTDTQYF.

The gene calls are TRBV25-1 and TRBJ2-7; TRBD1 aligns across 11 bases. There are 16 residues in the CDR3. Germline loops: CDR1 MGHDK, CDR2 SYGVNS. Trimming at V came to 6 bases and at J to 3 bases, leaving 10 bases not matched to a gene. The CDR3 DNA is TGTGCCAGCAGCCCCCTATGGGGACAGGGGGGCTACGAGCAGTACTTC. Its translation is CASSPLWGQGGYEQYF.

V usage is TRBV7-2 and J usage is TRBJ2-7, with 8 bases matching TRBD1. After removal of 3 bases from V and 7 bases from J, the junction contained 14 bases not matched to a gene. The CDR3 is 16 amino acids. Per the germline V gene, CDR1 is SGHTA and CDR2 is FQGNSA. CDR3: CASSLSRVQGAWEQYF. CDR3 sequence (DNA): TGTGCCAGCAGCTTGAGTAGGGTGCAGGGGGCTTGGGAGCAGTACTTC.

Only a few counts were recorded for this clone. CDR3: CASSPNRQGGNYGYTF. CDR3 nucleotides: TGTGCCAGCTCACCAAACCGACAGGGGGGGAACTATGGCTACACCTTC. The chain is built from TRBV18 and TRBJ1-2; 9 bases match TRBD1. V was clipped by 2 bases and J by 2 bases; unmatched bases: 6. This CDR3 comprises 16 residues. CDR1 and CDR2 from the germline V gene are KGHSH and LQKENI.

This sequence joins TRBV9 and TRBJ1-2; the D is unclear. The CDR3 is 17 amino acids. Trimming cost V 0 bases and J 0 bases, with 15 bases left between them. CDR1 is SGDLS and CDR2 is YYNGEE in the germline V gene. As DNA, the CDR3 is TGTGCCAGCAGCGTAGGTCCGCAGGCCGCCTCTAACTATGGCTACACCTTC. Its translation is CASSVGPQAASNYGYTF. Using reference TRBV9 and TRBJ1-2 for the parts outside the CDR3, the full variable domain is DSGVTQTPKHLITATGQRVTLRCSPRSGDLSVYWYQQSLDQGLQFLIQYYNGEERAKGNILERFSAQQFPDLHSELNLSSLELGDSALYFCASSVGPQAASNYGYTFGSGTRLTVV.

The chain recombines TRBV18 with TRBJ2-3; no firm D call. Trimming took off 3 bases at V and 2 bases at J, with 3 bases between the two ends. CDR1 is KGHSH and CDR2 is LQKENI in the germline V gene. This CDR3 contains 12 residues. In nucleotides, the CDR3 is TGTGCCAGCTCACCTAACACAGATACGCAGTATTTT. Translated: CASSPNTDTQYF. The entire variable domain, with the rest obtained from reference TRBV18 and TRBJ2-3, is as follows: NAGVMQNPRHLVRRRGQEARLRCSPMKGHSHVYWYRQLPEEGLKFMVYLQKENIIDESGMPKERFSAEFPKEGPSILRIQQVVRGDSAAYFCASSPNTDTQYFGPGTRLTVL.

This clone was seen only once. The J gene is TRBJ2-5, the V gene TRBV7-3, with a weak D call TRBD2 (7 bases). Trimming took off 6 bases at V and 4 bases at J, with 12 bases between the two ends. CDR3 length: 13 residues. Germline V gene data show CDR1 as SGHTA and CDR2 as FQGTGA. CDR3 loop: CASSFRGAETQYF. The CDR3 DNA reads as TGTGCCAGCAGTTTTCGGGGGGCAGAGACCCAGTACTTC.

CDR3 residues: CASSLDQNTEAFF. CDR3 sequence (DNA): TGTGCCAGCTCACTGGACCAGAACACTGAAGCTTTCTTT. V gene TRBV18 combines with J gene TRBJ1-1; D remains ambiguous. The CDR3 extends over 13 amino acids. Trimming left V 4 bases short and J 1 base short, with 7 bases between. The germline V gene encodes CDR1 KGHSH and CDR2 LQKENI. The full variable domain, rest sourced from reference TRBV18 and TRBJ1-1, is NAGVMQNPRHLVRRRGQEARLRCSPMKGHSHVYWYRQLPEEGLKFMVYLQKENIIDESGMPKERFSAEFPKEGPSILRIQQVVRGDSAAYFCASSLDQNTEAFFGQGTRLTVV.

V gene TRBV7-9 combines with J gene TRBJ2-3; 10 nucleotides match TRBD2. The J segment lost 7 bases and the V segment lost 4 bases, leaving 8 bases of the junction unmatched. The germline gives CDR1 SEHNR, CDR2 FQNEAQ (reference sequence). The CDR3 has 15 amino acids. CDR3 sequence reads: CASSSLAGAGNTQYF. DNA for the CDR3: TGTGCCAGCAGCTCGCTAGCGGGGGCGGGGAATACGCAGTATTTT.

J is TRBJ1-2 and V is TRBV2; 9 bases match TRBD1. In germline, CDR1 is SNHLY, CDR2 FYNNEI. The CDR3 loop spans 15 amino acids. V dropped 5 bases and J dropped 7; count of bases not matched to a gene: 11. CDR3 nucleotides: TGTGCCAGCAGTCGCCCCTGGGACAGGGCGTCTGGCTACACCTTC. Its translation is CASSRPWDRASGYTF.

V gene TRBV2 combines with J gene TRBJ1-2, with D tentatively TRBD1 (5 bases). Between the trimmed V and J ends, which lost 6 bases and 2 bases, there was a span of 10 bases. In germline, CDR1 is SNHLY, CDR2 FYNNEI. The CDR3 has 13 amino acids. CDR3 nucleotide sequence: TGTGCCAGCAGACGGGACTCCAACTATGGCTACACCTTC. It translates to CASRRDSNYGYTF.

The chain couples TRBV19 to TRBJ2-7, with 10 positions matching TRBD1. The CDR3 consists of 18 residues. Trimming removed 6 bases from V and 0 bases from J; junction bases left unmatched: 14. Germline CDR1 LNHDA, CDR2 SQIVND (reference sequence). The CDR3 nucleotides read TGTGCCAGTAGCTTTGTTTCCCCGGACAGGGGGAACTCCTACGAGCAGTACTTC. Translation: CASSFVSPDRGNSYEQYF.

The V call is TRBV18, the J call TRBJ1-5, with D perhaps TRBD1 (5 bases). Per germline, CDR1 KGHSH and CDR2 LQKENI. The CDR3 totals 11 residues. With 6 bases removed from V and 11 bases from J, the gap between germline ends came to 11 bases. The CDR3 here is CASSLGGAQHF. The CDR3 bases are TGTGCCAGCTCCCTCGGGGGGGCCCAGCATTTT.

The J gene is TRBJ2-3, the V gene TRBV4-3; D is possibly TRBD2 (6 bases). This CDR3 contains 16 residues. The V gene lost 0 bases and the J gene lost 5 bases, with 15 bases spanning the gap. Germline CDR1 reads LGHNA; CDR2 reads YSLEER. The DNA for the CDR3 is TGCGCCAGCAGCCAAGATCCGACGGGGGTGAAAGATACGCAGTATTTT. It yields the protein CASSQDPTGVKDTQYF.

V usage is TRBV7-8 and J usage is TRBJ1-3, with D perhaps matching TRBD1 (5 bases). CDR3 size: 14 residues. CDR1 and CDR2 from the germline V gene are SGHVS and FQNEAQ. V lost 5 bases, J lost 1 base, and 9 bases lay in between. CDR3 sequence: CASSLAGSGNTIYF. The CDR3 DNA reads as TGTGCCAGCAGCCTCGCAGGGTCTGGAAACACCATATATTTT.

The V gene is TRBV2, the J gene TRBJ1-1, with D hard to call. This CDR3 is 15 amino acids long. Trimming took off 4 bases at V and 4 bases at J, with 16 bases between the two ends. The V gene's germline CDR1 is SNHLY and CDR2 FYNNEI. CDR3 sequence: CASSARQPVGTEAFF. CDR3 in DNA: TGTGCCAGCAGTGCTAGACAACCTGTCGGCACTGAAGCTTTCTTT.

This clone was counted only a few times. This chain links TRBV6-6 with TRBJ2-7; 9 bases line up with TRBD1. The germline V gene has CDR1 MNHNY and CDR2 SVGAGI (reference sequence). V dropped 6 bases and J dropped 6; count of bases not matched to a gene: 9. This CDR3 is built from 14 residues. The CDR3 is CASRYEDRGREQYF. CDR3 DNA: TGTGCCAGCAGATACGAGGACAGGGGTCGCGAGCAGTACTTC.